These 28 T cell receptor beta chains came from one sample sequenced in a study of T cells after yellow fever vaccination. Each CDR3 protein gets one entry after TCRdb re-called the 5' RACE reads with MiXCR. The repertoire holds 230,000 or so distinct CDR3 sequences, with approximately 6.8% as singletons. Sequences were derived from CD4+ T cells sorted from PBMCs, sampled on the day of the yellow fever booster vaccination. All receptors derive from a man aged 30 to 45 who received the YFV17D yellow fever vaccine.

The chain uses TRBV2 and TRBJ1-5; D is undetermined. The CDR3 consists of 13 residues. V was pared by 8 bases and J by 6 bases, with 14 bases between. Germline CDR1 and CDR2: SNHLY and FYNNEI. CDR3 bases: TGTGCCAGCGGGGATGAGCGGGGTCAGCCCCAGCATTTT. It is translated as CASGDERGQPQHF.

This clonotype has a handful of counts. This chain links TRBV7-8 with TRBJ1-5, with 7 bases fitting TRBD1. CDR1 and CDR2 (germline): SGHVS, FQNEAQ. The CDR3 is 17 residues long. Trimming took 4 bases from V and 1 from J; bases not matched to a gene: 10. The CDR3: CASSSYGGTESNQPQHF. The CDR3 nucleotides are TGTGCCAGCAGCTCGTACGGGGGGACAGAGAGCAATCAGCCCCAGCATTTT.

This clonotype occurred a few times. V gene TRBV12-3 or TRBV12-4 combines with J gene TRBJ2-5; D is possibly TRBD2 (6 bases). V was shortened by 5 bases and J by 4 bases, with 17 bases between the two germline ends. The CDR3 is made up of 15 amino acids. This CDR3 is CASSPQPAGRETQYF. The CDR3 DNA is TGTGCCAGCAGTCCCCAACCGGCGGGACGAGAGACCCAGTACTTC.

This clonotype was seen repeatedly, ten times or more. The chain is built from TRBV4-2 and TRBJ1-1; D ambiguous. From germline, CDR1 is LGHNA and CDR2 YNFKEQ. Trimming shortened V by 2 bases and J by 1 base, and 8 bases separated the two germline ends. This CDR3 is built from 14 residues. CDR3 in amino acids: CASSQTGPNTEAFF. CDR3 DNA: TGTGCCAGCAGCCAAACGGGCCCGAACACTGAAGCTTTCTTT.

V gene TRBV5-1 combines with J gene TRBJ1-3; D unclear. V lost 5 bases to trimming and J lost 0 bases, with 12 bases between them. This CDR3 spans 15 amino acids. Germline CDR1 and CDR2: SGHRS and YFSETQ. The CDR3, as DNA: TGCGCCAGCAGACCCGACCGTACCTCTGGAAACACCATATATTTT. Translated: CASRPDRTSGNTIYF.

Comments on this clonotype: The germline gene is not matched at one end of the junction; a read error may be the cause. The CDR3 reads CCARGGGLAGTNTGELFF. The CDR3 nucleotides read TGCTGTGCTAGGGGGGGAGGACTAGCGGGAACGAACACCGGGGAGCTGTTTTTT. The V gene is TRBV20-1, the J gene TRBJ2-2, with 12 positions matching TRBD2. This CDR3 has 18 amino acids. Germline V CDR1 and CDR2: DFQATT, SNEGSKA (reference sequence).

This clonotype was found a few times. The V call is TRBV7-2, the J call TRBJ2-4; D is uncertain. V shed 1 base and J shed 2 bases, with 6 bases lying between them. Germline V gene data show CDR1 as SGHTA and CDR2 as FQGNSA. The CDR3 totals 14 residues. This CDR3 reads CASSLGITKNIQYF. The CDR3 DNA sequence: TGTGCCAGCAGCTTAGGGATTACCAAAAACATTCAGTACTTC.

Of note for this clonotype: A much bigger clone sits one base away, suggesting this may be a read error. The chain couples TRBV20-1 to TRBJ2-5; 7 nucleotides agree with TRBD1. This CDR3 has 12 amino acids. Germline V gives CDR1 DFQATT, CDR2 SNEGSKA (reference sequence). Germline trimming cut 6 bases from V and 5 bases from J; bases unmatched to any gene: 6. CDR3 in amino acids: CSAKTGHETQYF. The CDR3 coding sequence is TGCAGTGCCAAGACAGGGCATGAGACCCAGTACTTC.

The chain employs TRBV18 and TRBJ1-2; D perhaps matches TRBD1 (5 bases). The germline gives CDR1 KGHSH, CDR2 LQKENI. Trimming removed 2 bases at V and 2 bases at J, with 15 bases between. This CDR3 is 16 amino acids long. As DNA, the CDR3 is TGTGCCAGCTCACCAATGGCGGGGACGTCGAACTATGGCTACACCTTC. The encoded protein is CASSPMAGTSNYGYTF.

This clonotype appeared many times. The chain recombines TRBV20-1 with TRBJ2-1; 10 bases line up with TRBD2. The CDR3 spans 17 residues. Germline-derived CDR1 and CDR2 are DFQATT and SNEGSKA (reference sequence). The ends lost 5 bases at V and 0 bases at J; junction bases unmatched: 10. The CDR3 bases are TGCAGTGCTCCACCGGGACTAGCGTTCAGCTCCTACAATGAGCAGTTCTTC. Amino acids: CSAPPGLAFSSYNEQFF.

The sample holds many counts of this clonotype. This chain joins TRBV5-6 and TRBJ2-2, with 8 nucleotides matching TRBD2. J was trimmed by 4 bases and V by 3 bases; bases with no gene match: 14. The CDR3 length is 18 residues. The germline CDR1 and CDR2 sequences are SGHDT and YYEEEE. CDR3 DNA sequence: TGTGCCAGCAGCTCCCGAAGTAGCGGGACCGTGGTCACCGGGGAGCTGTTTTTT. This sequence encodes CASSSRSSGTVVTGELFF.

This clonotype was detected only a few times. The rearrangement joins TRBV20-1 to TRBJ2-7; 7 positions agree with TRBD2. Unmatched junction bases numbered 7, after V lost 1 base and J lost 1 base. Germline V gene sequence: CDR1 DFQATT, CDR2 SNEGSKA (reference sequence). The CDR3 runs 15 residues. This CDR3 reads CSARAGRRGSYEQYF. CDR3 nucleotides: TGCAGTGCTAGAGCGGGGCGGCGGGGGTCCTACGAGCAGTACTTC.

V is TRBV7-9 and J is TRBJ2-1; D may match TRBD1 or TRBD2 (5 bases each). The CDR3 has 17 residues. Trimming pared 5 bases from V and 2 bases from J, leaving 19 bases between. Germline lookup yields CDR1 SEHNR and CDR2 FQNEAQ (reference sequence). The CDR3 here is CASSRMGVGAAYNEQFF. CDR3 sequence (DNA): TGTGCCAGCAGCCGAATGGGAGTCGGGGCCGCCTACAATGAGCAGTTCTTC.

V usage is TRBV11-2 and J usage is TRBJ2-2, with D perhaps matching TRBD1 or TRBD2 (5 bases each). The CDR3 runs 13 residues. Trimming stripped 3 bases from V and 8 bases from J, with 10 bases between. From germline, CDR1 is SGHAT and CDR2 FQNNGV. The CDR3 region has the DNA TGTGCCAGCAGCTTGACGGGACCTGGGGAGCTGTTTTTT. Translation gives CASSLTGPGELFF.

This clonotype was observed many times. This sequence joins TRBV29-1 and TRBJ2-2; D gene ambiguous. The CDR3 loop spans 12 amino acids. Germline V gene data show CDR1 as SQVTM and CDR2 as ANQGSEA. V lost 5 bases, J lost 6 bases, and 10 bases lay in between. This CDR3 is CSVKYIAGELFF. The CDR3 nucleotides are TGCAGCGTTAAGTATATCGCCGGGGAGCTGTTTTTT.

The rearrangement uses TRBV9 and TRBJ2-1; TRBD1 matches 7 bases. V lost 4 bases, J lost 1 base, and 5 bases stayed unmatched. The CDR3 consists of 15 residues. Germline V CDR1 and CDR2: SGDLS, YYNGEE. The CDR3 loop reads CASSPGQRSYNEQFF. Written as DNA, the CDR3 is TGTGCCAGCAGCCCGGGACAGCGTTCCTACAATGAGCAGTTCTTC.

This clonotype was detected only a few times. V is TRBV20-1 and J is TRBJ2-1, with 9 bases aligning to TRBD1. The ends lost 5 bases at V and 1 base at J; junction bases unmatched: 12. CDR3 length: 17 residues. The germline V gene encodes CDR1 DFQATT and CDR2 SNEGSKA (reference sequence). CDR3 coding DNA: TGCAGTGCTGAATCGAGGAGCGGGACAGGGTCCTACAATGAGCAGTTCTTC. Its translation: CSAESRSGTGSYNEQFF.

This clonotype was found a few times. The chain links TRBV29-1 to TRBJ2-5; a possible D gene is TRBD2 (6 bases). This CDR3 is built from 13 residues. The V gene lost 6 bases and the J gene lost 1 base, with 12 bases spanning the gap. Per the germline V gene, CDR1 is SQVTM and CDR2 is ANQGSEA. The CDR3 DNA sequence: TGCAGCGTCACGAGACTAGGCCAAGAGACCCAGTACTTC. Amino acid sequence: CSVTRLGQETQYF.

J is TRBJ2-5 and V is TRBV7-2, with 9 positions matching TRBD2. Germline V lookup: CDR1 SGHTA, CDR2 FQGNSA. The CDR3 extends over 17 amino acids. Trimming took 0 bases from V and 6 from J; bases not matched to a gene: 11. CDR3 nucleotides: TGTGCCAGCAGCTTAGCGGCTAGCGGGACCAAAAGGAAGACCCAGTACTTC. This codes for CASSLAASGTKRKTQYF.

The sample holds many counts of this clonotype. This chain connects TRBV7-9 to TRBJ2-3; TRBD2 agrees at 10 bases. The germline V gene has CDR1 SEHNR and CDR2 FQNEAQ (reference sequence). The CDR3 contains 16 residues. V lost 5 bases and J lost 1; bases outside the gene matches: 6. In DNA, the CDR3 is TGTGCCAGCAGCACAGGACTAGCGGAAGGCACAGATACGCAGTATTTT. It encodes CASSTGLAEGTDTQYF.

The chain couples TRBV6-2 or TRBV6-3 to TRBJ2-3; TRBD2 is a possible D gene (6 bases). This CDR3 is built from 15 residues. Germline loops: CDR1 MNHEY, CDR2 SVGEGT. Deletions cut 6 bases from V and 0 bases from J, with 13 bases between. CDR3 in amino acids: CASSDGTPSTDTQYF. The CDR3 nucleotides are TGTGCCAGCAGCGACGGGACTCCTAGCACAGATACGCAGTATTTT.

DNA for the CDR3: TGTGCCAGCAGCGACTCGCTAGCGGGTACCTACAATGAGCAGTTCTTC. This translates into CASSDSLAGTYNEQFF. V and J are TRBV11-3 and TRBJ2-1, with 8 bases aligning to TRBD2. The V gene's germline CDR1 is SGHNT and CDR2 YENEEA. J was trimmed by 2 bases and V by 5 bases; bases with no gene match: 8. The CDR3 has 16 residues.

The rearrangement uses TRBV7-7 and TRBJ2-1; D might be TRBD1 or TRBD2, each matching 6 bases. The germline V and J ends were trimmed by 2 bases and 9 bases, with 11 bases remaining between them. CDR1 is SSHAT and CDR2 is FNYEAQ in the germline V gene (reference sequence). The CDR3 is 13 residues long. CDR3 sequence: CASSLSGGGEQFF. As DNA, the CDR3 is TGTGCCAGCAGCTTATCCGGGGGCGGTGAGCAGTTCTTC.

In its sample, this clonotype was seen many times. This CDR3 reads CASSYSTAQETQYF. In nucleotides, the CDR3 is TGTGCCAGCAGTTACTCGACGGCCCAAGAGACCCAGTACTTC. The V call is TRBV6-5, the J call TRBJ2-5; D remains unclear. The CDR3 is 14 residues long. V was clipped by 0 bases and J by 1 base, with 6 bases between them. Germline V CDR1 and CDR2: MNHEY, SVGAGI.

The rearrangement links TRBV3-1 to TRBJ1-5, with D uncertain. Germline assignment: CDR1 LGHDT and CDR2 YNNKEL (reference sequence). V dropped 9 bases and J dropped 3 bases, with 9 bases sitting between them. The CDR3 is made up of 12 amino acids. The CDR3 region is CASGSANQPQHF. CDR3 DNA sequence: TGTGCCAGTGGGTCGGCCAATCAGCCCCAGCATTTT.

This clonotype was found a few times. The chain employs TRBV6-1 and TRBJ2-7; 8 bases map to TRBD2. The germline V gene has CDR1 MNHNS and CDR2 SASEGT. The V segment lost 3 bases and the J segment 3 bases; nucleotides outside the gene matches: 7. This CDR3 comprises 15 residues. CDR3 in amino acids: CASSDGLAGYYEQYF. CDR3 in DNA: TGTGCCAGCAGTGATGGGCTAGCGGGCTACTACGAGCAGTACTTC.

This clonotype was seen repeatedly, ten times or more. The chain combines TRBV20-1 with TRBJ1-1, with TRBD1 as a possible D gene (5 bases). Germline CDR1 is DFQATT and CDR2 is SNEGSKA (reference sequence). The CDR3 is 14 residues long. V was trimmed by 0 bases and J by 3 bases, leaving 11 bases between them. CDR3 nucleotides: TGCAGTGCTAGAGAAGCCAGGGCTTACACTGAAGCTTTCTTT. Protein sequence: CSAREARAYTEAFF.

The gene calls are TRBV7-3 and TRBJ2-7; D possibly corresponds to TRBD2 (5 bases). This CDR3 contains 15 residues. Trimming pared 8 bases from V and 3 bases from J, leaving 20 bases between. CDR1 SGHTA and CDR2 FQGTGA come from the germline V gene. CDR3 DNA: TGTGCCAGCCGCGCGAGGGCGGGCCCCGACTACGAGCAGTACTTC. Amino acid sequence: CASRARAGPDYEQYF. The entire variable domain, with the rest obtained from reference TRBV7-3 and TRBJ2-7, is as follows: GAGVSQTPSNKVTEKGKYVELRCDPISGHTALYWYRQSLGQGPEFLIYFQGTGAADDSGLPNDRFFAVRPEGSVSTLKIQRTERGDSAVYLCASRARAGPDYEQYFGPGTRLTVT.